Listed here are 16 T cell receptor beta chains from one sample, sequenced in a study of T cell responses to AZD1222 COVID-19 vaccine. Method: immunoSEQ multiplex PCR; TCRdb's copy keeps in-frame clones and lacks some. The sample has some 120,000 clones, around 94% seen once; the top ten hold 2.9%. The sequences come from peripheral blood, collected on day 0 of AZD1222 vaccination. The receptors stem from an adult in good health.

The chain joins TRBV11-2 to TRBJ2-1, with TRBD1 as a possible D gene (5 bases). Germline CDR1 is SGHAT and CDR2 is FQNNGV. The CDR3 is 15 residues long. V lost 3 bases and J lost 2, with 11 bases in between. The CDR3: CASSLTQGTYNEQFF. DNA for the CDR3: TGTGCCAGCAGCTTGACCCAGGGAACCTACAATGAGCAGTTCTTC.

The V and J genes are TRBV10-1 and TRBJ1-2; 7 positions match TRBD1. Germline loops: CDR1 WNHNN, CDR2 SYGVQD (reference sequence). The length of the CDR3 is 14 residues. Trimming removed 3 bases from V and 2 bases from J; junction bases left unmatched: 3. The CDR3 region has the DNA TGCGCCAGCAGTGAAGACAGGGCCAACTATGGCTACACCTTC. Its translation: CASSEDRANYGYTF.

The rearrangement joins TRBV30 to TRBJ2-3; 10 nucleotides agree with TRBD2. The CDR3 contains 14 residues. J lost 4 bases, V lost 5 bases, and 6 bases had no gene match. Looked up from germline, CDR1 is GTSNPN and CDR2 is SVGIG (reference sequence). In DNA form, the CDR3 reads TGTGCCTGGTCTAGCGGGAGTGGGTCAGATACGCAGTATTTT. It is translated as CAWSSGSGSDTQYF.

In this sample, this clone turned up once. V usage is TRBV9 and J usage is TRBJ2-3, with D uncertain. Germline V gene lookup returns CDR1 SGDLS and CDR2 YYNGEE. The CDR3 length is 16 residues. V was shortened by 3 bases and J by 1 base, with 15 bases between the two germline ends. CDR3 sequence: CASSAREVDGTDTQYF. The CDR3 DNA follows: TGTGCCAGCAGCGCACGCGAGGTGGATGGCACAGATACGCAGTATTTT. The entire variable domain, with the rest obtained from reference TRBV9 and TRBJ2-3, is as follows: DSGVTQTPKHLITATGQRVTLRCSPRSGDLSVYWYQQSLDQGLQFLIQYYNGEERAKGNILERFSAQQFPDLHSELNLSSLELGDSALYFCASSAREVDGTDTQYFGPGTRLTVL.

About this clone itself: Compared with germline, one end of the junction differs, possibly owing to a read error. This chain uses TRBV7-3 with TRBJ2-3; TRBD2 agrees at 9 bases. CDR1 SGHTA and CDR2 FQGTGA come from the germline V gene. The CDR3 spans 15 residues. The chain's CDR3 is CASSLTAGGGDTQYF. The CDR3 DNA sequence: TGTGCCAGCAGCCTAACAGCGGGAGGAGGAGATACGCAGTATTTT.

This clone has only one observation. The rearrangement links TRBV2 to TRBJ1-2; 7 nucleotides agree with TRBD1. Looked up from germline, CDR1 is SNHLY and CDR2 is FYNNEI. V was pared by 7 bases and J by 4 bases, with 9 bases of the junction left unmatched. The CDR3 has 14 residues. CDR3 sequence reads: CASKMQGDLYGYTF. CDR3 sequence (DNA): TGTGCCAGCAAAATGCAGGGGGACCTCTATGGCTACACCTTC.

The J gene is TRBJ1-3, the V gene TRBV19; D ambiguous. V lost 4 bases to trimming and J lost 5 bases, with 18 bases between them. Looked up from germline, CDR1 is LNHDA and CDR2 is SQIVND (reference sequence). This CDR3 has 16 amino acids. The CDR3 sequence: CASSTEFDTTRNTIYF. CDR3 DNA: TGTGCCAGTAGTACCGAATTCGACACCACCCGAAACACCATATATTTT.

The CDR3 reads CASSGWQRAFF. The CDR3 nucleotides read TGTGCCAGCAGTGGTTGGCAGAGGGCTTTCTTT. The rearrangement links TRBV28 to TRBJ1-1; D is unresolved. Trimming cost V 5 bases and J 11 bases, with 12 bases left between them. Germline CDR1 reads MDHEN; CDR2 reads SYDVKM. This CDR3 spans 11 amino acids.

The chain employs TRBV19 and TRBJ2-1; D might be TRBD1 or TRBD2, each matching 5 bases. From germline, CDR1 is LNHDA and CDR2 SQIVND (reference sequence). V was trimmed by 2 bases and J by 9 bases, leaving 17 bases between them. This CDR3 comprises 15 residues. This CDR3 reads CASSIRDLSVSEQFF. CDR3 nucleotide sequence: TGTGCCAGTAGTATAAGGGACCTCTCAGTCAGTGAGCAGTTCTTC.

The chain is built from TRBV11-3 and TRBJ2-3; TRBD1 might be the D (7 bases). This CDR3 is 19 amino acids long. Trimming took 4 bases from V and 7 from J, leaving 30 bases between them. Per germline, CDR1 SGHNT and CDR2 YENEEA. Here the CDR3 reads CASSSGTAWGDHETNTQYF. The CDR3 nucleotides are TGTGCCAGCAGCTCTGGGACAGCCTGGGGGGACCATGAGACGAATACGCAGTATTTT. Supplemented by reference TRBV11-3 and TRBJ2-3, the full variable domain reads EAGVVQSPRYKIIEKKQPVAFWCNPISGHNTLYWYLQNLGQGPELLIRYENEEAVDDSQLPKDRFSAERLKGVDSTLKIQPAELGDSAVYLCASSSGTAWGDHETNTQYFGPGTRLTVL.

This clone is a singleton in its sample. The chain combines TRBV27 with TRBJ1-2, with D possibly matching TRBD1 (5 bases). The CDR3 spans 13 residues. In germline, CDR1 is MNHEY, CDR2 SMNVEV (reference sequence). Deletions cut 3 bases from V and 7 bases from J, with 12 bases between. In DNA, the CDR3 is TGTGCCAGCAGTTTTGCGGGGGTGTCTGGCTACACCTTC. Translation: CASSFAGVSGYTF.

This chain uses TRBV18 with TRBJ1-6, with D possibly TRBD1 on 5 matching bases. The V end was cut by 3 bases, the J end by 0 bases, with 6 bases between. This CDR3 region has 15 residues. Germline CDR1 KGHSH, CDR2 LQKENI. CDR3 amino acids: CASSPGGSYNSPLHF. DNA for the CDR3: TGTGCCAGCTCACCGGGGGGCTCCTATAATTCACCCCTCCACTTT.

The sample holds one count of this clone. The rearrangement joins TRBV6-5 to TRBJ1-2; D possibly corresponds to TRBD1 (6 bases). Germline values: CDR1 MNHEY, CDR2 SVGAGI. This CDR3 has 14 residues. V was pared by 6 bases and J by 5 bases, with 16 bases between. CDR3 sequence: CASRPWTAQYGYTF. In nucleotides, the CDR3 is TGTGCCAGCAGGCCCTGGACAGCCCAATATGGCTACACCTTC.

This rearrangement joins TRBV24-1 to TRBJ2-2; 8 nucleotides agree with TRBD2. V lost 4 bases, J lost 5 bases, and 5 bases stayed unmatched. The CDR3 extends over 15 amino acids. In germline, CDR1 is KGHDR, CDR2 SFDVKD. DNA for the CDR3: TGTGCCACCAGTGACTCCCTAGCGGGTACCGGGGAGCTGTTTTTT. Translated, it gives CATSDSLAGTGELFF.

The rearrangement uses TRBV5-1 and TRBJ2-7; D is uncertain. The CDR3 sequence is 16 residues long. V was clipped by 4 bases and J by 3 bases, with 20 bases between them. In germline, CDR1 is SGHRS, CDR2 YFSETQ. CDR3: CASSPTPGNTIYEQYF. The CDR3 bases are TGCGCCAGCAGCCCCACGCCCGGTAACACCATCTACGAGCAGTACTTC.

The chain employs TRBV6-1 and TRBJ2-1; 14 bases are shared with TRBD2. The V segment lost 4 bases and the J segment 2 bases; nucleotides outside the gene matches: 10. The CDR3 contains 19 residues. The germline CDR1 and CDR2 sequences are MNHNS and SASEGT. CDR3 sequence reads: CASSVLGLAGGLPYNEQFF. Here the CDR3 DNA reads TGTGCCAGCAGTGTCCTTGGACTAGCGGGAGGATTGCCCTACAATGAGCAGTTCTTC.